These T cell receptor beta chains were read from a single sample in a study of blood T cell repertoires in COVID-19. Sequencing was performed with immunoSEQ multiplex PCR; in TCRdb, only in-frame clones are kept and a portion is missing. The repertoire holds 250,000 or so clones, with 86% as singletons. Sequenced sample: peripheral blood. Receptors were obtained from a man aged 30 to 39 with active or convalescent COVID-19. The CDR3 runs from the conserved cysteine through the conserved F or W. A D gene is named only where the DNA matches it firmly.

v_gene: TRBV2; j_gene: TRBJ1-4; len: 17; d_gene: NA; CDR3aa: CASSEAGRGTANEKLFF; CDR3nt: TGTGCCAGCAGTGAAGCGGGGCGGGGGACGGCTAATGAAAAACTGTTTTTT
v_gene: TRBV4-2; j_gene: TRBJ2-5; len: 16; d_gene: TRBD1; CDR3aa: CASSQAGTGGVETQYF; CDR3nt: TGTGCCAGCAGCCAAGCCGGGACAGGGGGCGTCGAGACCCAGTACTTC
v_gene: TRBV6-5; j_gene: TRBJ1-2; len: 13; d_gene: NA; CDR3aa: CASRMGFNYGYTF; CDR3nt: TGTGCCAGCAGGATGGGCTTTAACTATGGCTACACCTTC
v_gene: TRBV30; j_gene: TRBJ2-7; len: 14; d_gene: TRBD2; CDR3aa: CAWSRTSGGYEQYF; CDR3nt: TGTGCCTGGTCTAGGACTAGCGGGGGGTACGAGCAGTACTTC
v_gene: TRBV9; j_gene: TRBJ2-2; len: 17; d_gene: NA; CDR3aa: CASSVATVPNHSGELFF; CDR3nt: TGTGCCAGCAGCGTAGCTACGGTTCCCAATCATTCCGGGGAGCTGTTTTTT
v_gene: TRBV13; j_gene: TRBJ2-7; len: 14; d_gene: NA; CDR3aa: CASSARVRSYEQYF; CDR3nt: TGTGCCAGCAGCGCCCGGGTCCGATCCTACGAGCAGTACTTC
v_gene: TRBV11-2; j_gene: TRBJ2-3; len: 13; d_gene: NA; CDR3aa: CASSSGRTDTQYF; CDR3nt: TGTGCCAGCAGCTCCGGTCGCACAGATACGCAGTATTTT
v_gene: TRBV9; j_gene: TRBJ2-3; len: 18; d_gene: NA; CDR3aa: CASSVSPERGTSTDTQYF; CDR3nt: TGTGCCAGCAGCGTCTCGCCTGAACGGGGGACTAGCACAGATACGCAGTATTTT
v_gene: TRBV5-1; j_gene: TRBJ1-4; len: 17; d_gene: NA; CDR3aa: CASSLAGRGGTNEKLFF; CDR3nt: TGCGCCAGCAGCTTGGCCGGCAGGGGTGGGACTAATGAAAAACTGTTTTTT
v_gene: TRBV29-1; j_gene: TRBJ1-2; len: 13; d_gene: NA; CDR3aa: CSVATAGMVGYTF; CDR3nt: TGCAGCGTCGCAACCGCGGGAATGGTTGGCTACACCTTC
v_gene: TRBV4-3; j_gene: TRBJ2-7; len: 14; d_gene: NA; CDR3aa: CASSPLGAGVEQYF; CDR3nt: TGCGCCAGCAGCCCCTTGGGGGCCGGAGTTGAGCAGTACTTC